The 27 T cell receptor beta chains listed next were all sequenced from one sample in a study of T cell responses to AZD1222 COVID-19 vaccine. The repertoire was sequenced with immunoSEQ multiplex PCR; TCRdb's copy has only in-frame clones and lacks some. The table shows under 150,000 clones, with 80% to 85% occurring only once. This specimen was peripheral blood, taken on day 0 of MenACWY control vaccination. All receptors derive from an adult in good health.

J is TRBJ1-1 and V is TRBV5-1; the D is unclear. The CDR3 is made up of 14 amino acids. Trimming removed 0 bases from V and 6 bases from J, with 12 bases in between. The germline gives CDR1 SGHRS, CDR2 YFSETQ. The CDR3 DNA follows: TGCGCCAGCAGCTTGGCCGTAGGGAAGGCTGAAGCTTTCTTT. This sequence encodes CASSLAVGKAEAFF.

The V gene is TRBV9, the J gene TRBJ1-2, with 7 nucleotides matching TRBD1. Germline CDR1 and CDR2: SGDLS and YYNGEE. Trimming took 0 bases from V and 6 from J; bases not matched to a gene: 20. This CDR3 is 19 amino acids long. CDR3 region: CASSVGPLAGTVGDHGYTF. CDR3 nucleotide sequence: TGTGCCAGCAGCGTAGGACCATTAGCCGGGACAGTCGGGGACCATGGCTACACCTTC. Combining the CDR3 with reference TRBV9 and TRBJ1-2 gives the whole variable domain DSGVTQTPKHLITATGQRVTLRCSPRSGDLSVYWYQQSLDQGLQFLIQYYNGEERAKGNILERFSAQQFPDLHSELNLSSLELGDSALYFCASSVGPLAGTVGDHGYTFGSGTRLTVV.

This clone was detected a few times. The chain combines TRBV19 with TRBJ2-3; 16 nucleotides align to TRBD2. Germline CDR1 LNHDA, CDR2 SQIVND (reference sequence). The length of the CDR3 is 20 residues. V was clipped by 4 bases and J by 2 bases; unmatched bases: 12. The CDR3 DNA is TGTGCCAGTAGTAAGACCTCCGGGACTAGCGGGGGGGGACCCACAGATACGCAGTATTTT. Translation gives CASSKTSGTSGGGPTDTQYF.

This chain uses TRBV27 with TRBJ1-2; D not certain. The CDR3 is 14 residues long. CDR1 and CDR2 from the germline V gene are MNHEY and SMNVEV (reference sequence). V was clipped by 4 bases and J by 14 bases, with 23 bases between them. CDR3 in DNA: TGTGCCAGCAGTTCTCTCGGGCCAAATAAACTTCTGACCTTC. This codes for CASSSLGPNKLLTF.

The chain uses TRBV10-3 and TRBJ1-3; 7 bases line up with TRBD1. The CDR3 is 15 amino acids. The V gene's germline CDR1 is ENHRY and CDR2 SYGVKD. Unmatched junction bases numbered 7, after V lost 4 bases and J lost 4 bases. CDR3 in DNA: TGTGCCATCAGTGGGGACAGCTTAGCCGGAAACACCATATATTTT. Encoded protein: CAISGDSLAGNTIYF.

This chain's CDR3 is CASSRPGQQETQYF. DNA of the CDR3: TGTGCCAGCTCACGCCCGGGACAGCAAGAGACCCAGTACTTC. V is TRBV18 and J is TRBJ2-5; 7 bases map to TRBD1. Germline CDR1 KGHSH, CDR2 LQKENI. This CDR3 is 14 amino acids long. V lost 4 bases to trimming and J lost 2 bases; unmatched junction nucleotides: 4.

The gene calls are TRBV10-3 and TRBJ1-5, with D perhaps matching TRBD1 (5 bases). Germline V gene lookup returns CDR1 ENHRY and CDR2 SYGVKD. This CDR3 region has 13 residues. The V end lost 6 bases, the J end lost 5 bases, and 11 bases lay between the germline ends. The DNA of the CDR3 is TGTGCCATCAGGGGGGAGGAATATCAGCCCCAGCATTTT. Its protein product is CAIRGEEYQPQHF.

The genes are TRBV28 and TRBJ1-2, with TRBD1 identical over 7 bases. CDR1 and CDR2 (germline): MDHEN, SYDVKM. This CDR3 region has 15 residues. The trim removed 5 bases at V and 4 bases at J, leaving 10 bases unmatched. This chain's CDR3 is CASSPGGVWVYGYTF. In DNA, the CDR3 is TGTGCCAGCAGTCCAGGGGGGGTGTGGGTCTATGGCTACACCTTC.

V usage is TRBV19 and J usage is TRBJ1-2; maybe TRBD1 (5 bases). Trimming shortened V by 4 bases and J by 7 bases, and 10 bases separated the two germline ends. Per the germline V gene, CDR1 is LNHDA and CDR2 is SQIVND (reference sequence). The CDR3 runs 12 residues. The CDR3 DNA sequence: TGTGCCAGTAGTACGACAGAGGGTGGCTACACCTTC. Its protein is CASSTTEGGYTF.

This clone was observed a few times. The chain is built from TRBV3-1 (or the pseudogene TRBV3-2) and TRBJ1-3; possible D gene TRBD1, 5 bases. CDR1 and CDR2 from the germline V gene are LGHDT and YNNKEL (reference sequence). The V gene lost 6 bases and the J gene lost 4 bases, with 10 bases spanning the gap. The CDR3 covers 13 residues. For the CDR3, the DNA is TGTGCCAGCAGGGCAGGGTCGGGAAACACCATATATTTT. Amino acids: CASRAGSGNTIYF.

The rearrangement uses TRBV15 and TRBJ2-1; D is perhaps TRBD1 or TRBD2 (5 bases each). The ends were cut back, 9 bases at V and 5 bases at J, with 17 bases in the middle. CDR1 is LNHNV and CDR2 is YYDKDF in the germline V gene (reference sequence). This CDR3 is 14 amino acids long. CDR3: CATGRAELDNEQFF. CDR3 in DNA: TGTGCCACGGGGCGGGCCGAATTAGACAATGAGCAGTTCTTC. The complete variable domain, with remaining parts taken from reference TRBV15 and TRBJ2-1, reads DAMVIQNPRYQVTQFGKPVTLSCSQTLNHNVMYWYQQKSSQAPKLLFHYYDKDFNNEADTPDNFQSRRPNTSFCFLDIRSPGLGDTAMYLCATGRAELDNEQFFGPGTRLTVL.

The chain employs TRBV2 and TRBJ1-1; no clear D. Germline V CDR1 and CDR2: SNHLY, FYNNEI. This CDR3 has 12 amino acids. Trimming shortened V by 7 bases and J by 1 base, and 7 bases separated the two germline ends. In DNA form, the CDR3 reads TGTGCCAGCAAGGAAGGGAACACTGAAGCTTTCTTT. Translating gives CASKEGNTEAFF. Full variable domain (outside the CDR3, taken from reference TRBV2 and TRBJ1-1): EPEVTQTPSHQVTQMGQEVILRCVPISNHLYFYWYRQILGQKVEFLVSFYNNEISEKSEIFDDQFSVERPDGSNFTLKIRSTKLEDSAMYFCASKEGNTEAFFGQGTRLTVV.

This clone was counted only a few times. This chain uses TRBV5-4 with TRBJ2-1, with D perhaps given as TRBD1 or TRBD2 (5 bases each). The CDR3 contains 16 residues. Trimming removed 2 bases at V and 0 bases at J, with 12 bases between. Germline CDR1 SGHNT, CDR2 YYREEE (reference sequence). DNA for the CDR3: TGTGCCAGCAGCTTAGGGCCAGGGAGCTCCTACAATGAGCAGTTCTTC. It encodes CASSLGPGSSYNEQFF.

The chain joins TRBV28 to TRBJ1-6, with no clear D. Germline V CDR1 and CDR2: MDHEN, SYDVKM. CDR3 size: 15 residues. Between the trimmed V and J ends, which lost 7 bases and 2 bases, there was a span of 12 bases. CDR3 bases: TGTGCCAGCATCCTGGGTGGCACCTATAATTCACCCCTCCACTTT. This sequence encodes CASILGGTYNSPLHF. The entire variable domain, with the rest obtained from reference TRBV28 and TRBJ1-6, is as follows: DVKVTQSSRYLVKRTGEKVFLECVQDMDHENMFWYRQDPGLGLRLIYFSYDVKMKEKGDIPEGYSVSREKKERFSLILESASTNQTSMYLCASILGGTYNSPLHFGNGTRLTVT.

The chain couples TRBV11-2 to TRBJ1-6; D is unclear. V was trimmed by 1 base and J by 10 bases, leaving 5 bases between them. This CDR3 comprises 12 residues. From germline, CDR1 is SGHAT and CDR2 FQNNGV. The CDR3 here is CASSLAGSPLHF. The CDR3 coding sequence is TGTGCCAGCAGCTTAGCAGGCTCACCCCTCCACTTT.

The V call is TRBV7-2, the J call TRBJ2-2; 7 bases are a match to TRBD1. CDR1 and CDR2 (germline): SGHTA, FQGNSA. The V and J ends lost 4 bases and 4 bases, in that order; junction bases with no gene match: 6. There are 15 residues in the CDR3. The CDR3 sequence: CASSSAGTATGELFF. The CDR3 DNA sequence: TGTGCCAGCAGCTCCGCCGGGACAGCCACCGGGGAGCTGTTTTTT. The variable domain in full, completed from reference TRBV7-2 and TRBJ2-2, reads GAGVSQSPSNKVTEKGKDVELRCDPISGHTALYWYRQSLGQGLEFLIYFQGNSAPDKSGLPSDRFSAERTGGSVSTLTIQRTQQEDSAVYLCASSSAGTATGELFFGEGSRLTVL.

The chain is built from TRBV18 and TRBJ1-5, with TRBD1 identical over 9 bases. The V segment lost 6 bases and the J segment 1 base; nucleotides outside the gene matches: 4. Germline V CDR1 and CDR2: KGHSH, LQKENI. This CDR3 region has 15 residues. CDR3 nucleotide sequence: TGTGCCAGCTCGCAGACAGGGGGGAGCAATCAGCCCCAGCATTTT. It translates to CASSQTGGSNQPQHF.

The chain is built from TRBV2 and TRBJ1-6, with D uncertain. The CDR3 has 16 residues. Trimming took 7 bases from V and 0 from J, leaving 13 bases between them. Germline CDR1 and CDR2: SNHLY and FYNNEI. The CDR3 here is CASTQQVFSYNSPLHF. CDR3 sequence (DNA): TGTGCCAGCACACAACAAGTTTTCTCCTATAATTCACCCCTCCACTTT.

The chain links TRBV28 to TRBJ2-2; no reliable D call. CDR3 length: 12 amino acids. Trimming took off 6 bases at V and 9 bases at J, with 11 bases between the two ends. Per germline, CDR1 MDHEN and CDR2 SYDVKM. DNA of the CDR3: TGTGCCAGCAGCCAGATTGCCCGGGAGCTGTTTTTT. Encoded protein: CASSQIARELFF.

This clone was detected a few times. The chain employs TRBV18 and TRBJ1-1; 9 bases map to TRBD1. Germline CDR1 and CDR2: KGHSH and LQKENI. V lost 5 bases and J lost 5; bases outside the gene matches: 9. CDR3 length: 15 residues. The CDR3 here is CASSSGQGPSTEAFF. For the CDR3, the DNA is TGTGCCAGCTCATCGGGACAGGGCCCCTCAACTGAAGCTTTCTTT.

The gene calls are TRBV5-1 and TRBJ2-5; maybe TRBD2 (6 bases). The V and J ends lost 5 bases and 9 bases respectively, with 17 bases between them. The CDR3 is 13 amino acids. Germline V lookup: CDR1 SGHRS, CDR2 YFSETQ. The CDR3 DNA follows: TGCGCCAGCAGACCACCGGGGACGGGGGCCCAGTACTTC. Translating it yields CASRPPGTGAQYF.

The V gene is TRBV19, the J gene TRBJ2-5, with D perhaps TRBD2 (6 bases). Between the trimmed V and J ends, which lost 0 bases and 4 bases, there was a span of 12 bases. CDR1 and CDR2 (germline): LNHDA, SQIVND (reference sequence). The CDR3 consists of 15 residues. The CDR3 coding sequence is TGTGCCAGTAGTATAGAAAGGAGGAGGGCAGAGACCCAGTACTTC. This codes for CASSIERRRAETQYF.

CDR3 amino acids: CASGDDTDTQYF. The CDR3 DNA sequence: TGTGCCAGCGGGGACGACACAGATACGCAGTATTTT. The rearrangement uses TRBV2 and TRBJ2-3, with D perhaps assigned TRBD1 or TRBD2 (5 bases each). Trimming left V 8 bases short and J 2 bases short, with 8 bases between. There are 12 residues in the CDR3. The germline V gene encodes CDR1 SNHLY and CDR2 FYNNEI.

This rearrangement joins TRBV5-4 to TRBJ2-1; 9 nucleotides line up with TRBD2. Trimming cost V 2 bases and J 4 bases; bases outside gene matches: 4. Germline-derived CDR1 and CDR2 are SGHNT and YYREEE (reference sequence). The CDR3 spans 15 residues. The CDR3 DNA follows: TGTGCCAGCAGCTTAATGCGGGGGGGTTACAATGAGCAGTTCTTC. Translating it yields CASSLMRGGYNEQFF.

DNA of the CDR3: TGTGCCAGTAGTAGTCGACATAAGAATGAGCAGTTCTTC. Translation: CASSSRHKNEQFF. This chain uses TRBV19 with TRBJ2-1; D unresolved. The germline CDR1 and CDR2 sequences are LNHDA and SQIVND (reference sequence). This CDR3 has 13 amino acids. The V gene lost 4 bases and the J gene lost 7 bases, with 11 bases spanning the gap.

This clone appeared once. The DNA for the CDR3 is TGTGCCTGGACCACCCTTTGGGGAACTAATTCACCCCTCCACTTT. Its protein is CAWTTLWGTNSPLHF. This chain joins TRBV30 and TRBJ1-6, with D uncertain. V shed 4 bases and J shed 6 bases, with 16 bases lying between them. This CDR3 has 15 residues. From germline, CDR1 is GTSNPN and CDR2 SVGIG (reference sequence).

This clone has only a few counts. The chain is built from TRBV7-6 and TRBJ1-2; D possibly corresponds to TRBD1 (6 bases). CDR3 length: 15 residues. CDR1 and CDR2 from the germline V gene are SGHVS and FNYEAQ. V was shortened by 5 bases and J by 8 bases, with 21 bases between the two germline ends. CDR3 DNA sequence: TGTGCCAGCAGCCCGGGACAAGGGAATCTCGGGGGCTACACCTTC. Amino acids: CASSPGQGNLGGYTF.